This TCR beta chain was captured in a study of control samples from healthy donors and cancer patients. Sequenced by immunoSEQ multiplex PCR; TCRdb stores in-frame clones only, minus some. The sample includes 100,000 or so clones, roughly four fifths seen only once; the top ten take about 12%. V was cut by 6 bases and J by 0 bases, with 11 bases left in between. Germline-derived CDR1 and CDR2 are MDHEN and SYDVKM. This CDR3 comprises 14 residues. J is TRBJ1-2 and V is TRBV28; unclear D gene. This TCR was recovered from a woman aged 45-59 years in good health. The sequenced sample was blood. The CDR3, as DNA: TGTGCCAGCAGCCCACCCGCAACTAACTATGGCTACACCTTC. It translates to CASSPPATNYGYTF.